These 27 T cell receptor beta chains were sequenced from one sample in a study of beta chain features in type 1 diabetes. Whole-study results and caveats: Shortening that was moderate but significant affected the TCRB CDR3s of Type 1 diabetes patients in all four CD4+ subsets.

Isolated RNA was reverse transcribed in full, so expressed TCRB transcripts were sequenced. TCRdb keeps only in-frame clones here, not all; method: immunoSEQ multiplex PCR. The top ten clones hold around 0.12% of a sample with 600,000 or so clones, around 12% of them seen once. No cognate antigen is known for these TCRs. What was sequenced was naive CD4+ T cells from blood. The receptors were sampled from a man in his thirties or forties with type 1 diabetes.

Remarks on this clone: This specimen includes other DNA sequences encoding the same CDR3. V usage is TRBV7-2 and J usage is TRBJ2-5; unclear D gene. Per the germline V gene, CDR1 is SGHTA and CDR2 is FQGNSA. The V gene lost 1 base and the J gene lost 4 bases, with 10 bases spanning the gap. This CDR3 is 14 amino acids long. This CDR3 is CASSLGPGGETQYF. In nucleotides, the CDR3 is TGTGCCAGCAGCTTAGGTCCCGGCGGAGAGACCCAGTACTTC.

This clone showed up just a few times. CDR3 amino acids: CASSLRGTDTQYF. The CDR3 DNA reads TGTGCCAGCAGCTTAAGGGGGACAGATACGCAGTATTTT. The chain carries TRBV11-2 and TRBJ2-3; D possibly corresponds to TRBD1 (6 bases). Trimming cost V 2 bases and J 3 bases, with 6 bases left between them. The CDR3 sequence is 13 residues long. The germline gives CDR1 SGHAT, CDR2 FQNNGV. The whole variable domain, filled in from reference TRBV11-2 and TRBJ2-3, reads EAGVAQSPRYKIIEKRQSVAFWCNPISGHATLYWYQQILGQGPKLLIQFQNNGVVDDSQLPKDRFSAERLKGVDSTLKIQPAKLEDSAVYLCASSLRGTDTQYFGPGTRLTVL.

The genes are TRBV5-6 and TRBJ2-5; 9 bases are a match to TRBD1. The CDR3 runs to 15 residues. Germline V gene sequence: CDR1 SGHDT, CDR2 YYEEEE. Trimming took 5 bases from V and 4 from J; bases not matched to a gene: 9. The CDR3 coding sequence is TGTGCCAGCAGTCAGGGACAGGGAAGTGGAGAGACCCAGTACTTC. Translation: CASSQGQGSGETQYF.

The CDR3 here is CASSQDASRAYNEQFF. The CDR3 DNA is TGCGCCAGCAGCCAAGATGCGAGCAGGGCTTACAATGAGCAGTTCTTC. The genes are TRBV4-1 and TRBJ2-1, with D perhaps matching TRBD1 (5 bases). The CDR3 contains 16 residues. Per the germline V gene, CDR1 is MGHRA and CDR2 is YSYEKL. V was trimmed by 0 bases and J by 4 bases, leaving 13 bases between them.

The CDR3 bases are TGTGCCAGCAGCTTAGGCCCGGCAGGGGTGAACACTGAAGCTTTCTTT. It yields the protein CASSLGPAGVNTEAFF. The chain recombines TRBV7-2 with TRBJ1-1; D may be TRBD1 (6 bases). Germline assignment: CDR1 SGHTA and CDR2 FQGNSA. The CDR3 covers 16 residues. V shed 1 base and J shed 0 bases, with 12 bases lying between them. Supplemented by reference TRBV7-2 and TRBJ1-1, the full variable domain reads GAGVSQSPSNKVTEKGKDVELRCDPISGHTALYWYRQSLGQGLEFLIYFQGNSAPDKSGLPSDRFSAERTGGSVSTLTIQRTQQEDSAVYLCASSLGPAGVNTEAFFGQGTRLTVV.

The V and J genes are TRBV27 and TRBJ2-5; TRBD1 aligns across 9 bases. Germline V gene sequence: CDR1 MNHEY, CDR2 SMNVEV (reference sequence). Losses at the gene ends were 7 bases for V and 4 bases for J; bases not matched to a gene: 16. The CDR3 length is 17 residues. CDR3 region: CASTNLRGTGYPETQYF. The CDR3 bases are TGTGCCAGCACCAACCTCCGTGGGACAGGGTATCCAGAGACCCAGTACTTC.

The sample holds a few counts of this clone. J is TRBJ2-3 and V is TRBV6-1; 14 bases fit TRBD2. V was clipped by 4 bases and J by 1 base; unmatched bases: 1. CDR1 MNHNS and CDR2 SASEGT come from the germline V gene. The CDR3 is made up of 16 amino acids. The CDR3 is CASSGGLAGGTDTQYF. The CDR3 region has the DNA TGTGCCAGCAGTGGGGGACTAGCGGGGGGCACAGATACGCAGTATTTT.

This sequence joins TRBV5-1 and TRBJ2-1, with D possibly being TRBD1 (6 bases). The germline V gene has CDR1 SGHRS and CDR2 YFSETQ. V shed 1 base and J shed 8 bases, with 10 bases lying between them. The CDR3 loop spans 13 amino acids. Here the CDR3 reads CASSLQGWDEQFF. The CDR3 DNA reads TGCGCCAGCAGCTTGCAGGGGTGGGATGAGCAGTTCTTC.

This clone has only a few counts. The chain joins TRBV4-2 to TRBJ2-1; 7 bases are shared with TRBD1. This CDR3 is built from 14 residues. J was trimmed by 4 bases and V by 6 bases; bases with no gene match: 6. The germline V gene encodes CDR1 LGHNA and CDR2 YNFKEQ. In DNA form, the CDR3 reads TGTGCCAGCAGGTTACGGGACAGTTACAATGAGCAGTTCTTC. As protein: CASRLRDSYNEQFF.

This clone was detected only a few times. CDR3 nucleotide sequence: TGTGCCAGCAGTTTCGGACGGACGAACACTGAAGCTTTCTTT. Residues: CASSFGRTNTEAFF. The V and J genes are TRBV14 and TRBJ1-1; D call uncertain. Trimming pared 6 bases from V and 1 base from J, leaving 12 bases between. CDR1 is SGHDN, CDR2 FVKESK, per germline. This CDR3 is built from 14 residues. Full variable domain (outside the CDR3, taken from reference TRBV14 and TRBJ1-1): EAGVTQFPSHSVIEKGQTVTLRCDPISGHDNLYWYRRVMGKEIKFLLHFVKESKQDESGMPNNRFLAERTGGTYSTLKVQPAELEDSGVYFCASSFGRTNTEAFFGQGTRLTVV.

V is TRBV25-1 and J is TRBJ1-4; D unclear. The CDR3 is made up of 13 amino acids. Germline values: CDR1 MGHDK, CDR2 SYGVNS. Trimming took 1 base from V and 12 from J, leaving 12 bases between them. The CDR3: CASSESNREELFF. CDR3 in DNA: TGTGCCAGCAGTGAATCTAATAGGGAGGAACTGTTTTTT.

In this sample, this clone turned up a few times. The chain is built from TRBV29-1 and TRBJ1-5, with TRBD1 as a possible D gene (5 bases). Germline CDR1 reads SQVTM; CDR2 reads ANQGSEA. The CDR3 consists of 13 residues. V lost 7 bases and J 2 bases, leaving 12 bases between the germline ends. The CDR3 bases are TGCAGCGCCTTAATGGGGGGCAATCAGCCCCAGCATTTT. It encodes CSALMGGNQPQHF.

This clone turned up a few times. This chain uses TRBV2 with TRBJ2-3; weak D call: TRBD1 (6 bases). Trimming removed 4 bases from V and 4 bases from J, with 12 bases in between. Germline V gives CDR1 SNHLY, CDR2 FYNNEI. The CDR3 length is 14 residues. The CDR3 is CASSVGGSADTQYF. The CDR3 nucleotides are TGTGCCAGCAGTGTTGGGGGCTCCGCAGATACGCAGTATTTT.

The chain employs TRBV4-3 and TRBJ2-1; D is unresolved. Germline CDR1 and CDR2: LGHNA and YSLEER. This CDR3 region has 18 residues. Trimming left V 2 bases short and J 2 bases short, with 19 bases between. The CDR3 region has the DNA TGCGCCAGCAGCCAAACGCGTGACGACCGGGCGCCCTACAATGAGCAGTTCTTC. Translation: CASSQTRDDRAPYNEQFF.

This clone has more than one count but fewer than ten. The chain uses TRBV7-3 and TRBJ1-2, with a weak D call TRBD1 (6 bases). Germline V gene lookup returns CDR1 SGHTA and CDR2 FQGTGA. This CDR3 has 13 amino acids. The germline V and J ends were trimmed by 5 bases and 2 bases, with 9 bases remaining between them. As DNA, the CDR3 is TGTGCCAGCAGCCCGGACAGCAACTATGGCTACACCTTC. Translated: CASSPDSNYGYTF.

This clone was seen a handful of times. V usage is TRBV30 and J usage is TRBJ1-2; maybe TRBD1 (5 bases). CDR3 length: 14 amino acids. The germline V gene has CDR1 GTSNPN and CDR2 SVGIG (reference sequence). The V end lost 0 bases, the J end lost 4 bases, and 12 bases lay between the germline ends. CDR3 DNA sequence: TGTGCCTGGAGTGTTTCTCTGGGACGCTATGGCTACACCTTC. Protein sequence: CAWSVSLGRYGYTF.

This clone was seen a few times. The chain is built from TRBV10-3 and TRBJ2-7; 7 bases are a match to TRBD1. This CDR3 is 15 amino acids long. Losses at the gene ends were 7 bases for V and 2 bases for J; bases not matched to a gene: 11. Germline V lookup: CDR1 ENHRY, CDR2 SYGVKD. The CDR3 DNA sequence: TGTGCCATCATGGCAGGGGGAACGGGGACCTACGAGCAGTACTTC. It is translated as CAIMAGGTGTYEQYF.

This clone has only a few counts. The chain is built from TRBV29-1 and TRBJ1-4; tentatively, D is TRBD1 (5 bases). Per germline, CDR1 SQVTM and CDR2 ANQGSEA. With 3 bases removed from V and 8 bases from J, the gap between germline ends came to 10 bases. This CDR3 region has 12 residues. CDR3 coding DNA: TGCAGCGTTGATGATGGGGCGGAAAAACTGTTTTTT. Its protein product is CSVDDGAEKLFF.

There are a few counts of this clone. The chain employs TRBV2 and TRBJ1-5; 7 nucleotides agree with TRBD1. The CDR3 is 15 amino acids. The V segment lost 6 bases and the J segment 1 base; nucleotides outside the gene matches: 6. Germline V gives CDR1 SNHLY, CDR2 FYNNEI. Here the CDR3 DNA reads TGTGCCAGCAGCGAGACAGGGATGAGCAATCAGCCCCAGCATTTT. Its translation is CASSETGMSNQPQHF.

This clone showed up just a few times. J is TRBJ1-4 and V is TRBV2; maybe TRBD1 (5 bases). Trimming shortened V by 5 bases and J by 8 bases, and 12 bases separated the two germline ends. Germline CDR1 is SNHLY and CDR2 is FYNNEI. The CDR3 sequence is 13 residues long. CDR3 in amino acids: CASSQLGVEKLFF. The CDR3 coding sequence is TGTGCCAGCAGTCAACTAGGGGTGGAAAAACTGTTTTTT.

Only one count was recorded for this clone. The V call is TRBV9, the J call TRBJ2-7; TRBD2 aligns across 11 bases. J lost 6 bases, V lost 4 bases, and 9 bases had no gene match. The CDR3 spans 15 residues. CDR1 is SGDLS and CDR2 is YYNGEE in the germline V gene. CDR3 sequence: CASSPRLAGPGEQYF. CDR3 DNA: TGTGCCAGCAGCCCGCGACTAGCGGGGCCCGGCGAGCAGTACTTC.

This sequence joins TRBV19 and TRBJ1-4, with unresolved D. In germline, CDR1 is LNHDA, CDR2 SQIVND (reference sequence). Trimming removed 5 bases at V and 5 bases at J, with 15 bases between. This CDR3 is 15 amino acids long. The CDR3 reads CASSHFEGVNEKLFF. The CDR3 coding sequence is TGTGCCAGTAGTCATTTCGAGGGCGTCAATGAAAAACTGTTTTTT.

In its sample, this clone was seen once. The V call is TRBV9, the J call TRBJ2-5; TRBD2 is a possible D gene (7 bases). Trimming removed 2 bases from V and 5 bases from J, with 13 bases in between. This CDR3 contains 14 residues. Per the germline V gene, CDR1 is SGDLS and CDR2 is YYNGEE. DNA of the CDR3: TGTGCCAGCAGCGTTGGGGGGGGCCTGGAGACCCAGTACTTC. It yields the protein CASSVGGGLETQYF.

V is TRBV5-4 and J is TRBJ2-1; D gene ambiguous. The CDR3 covers 12 residues. The V gene lost 2 bases and the J gene lost 9 bases, with 9 bases spanning the gap. CDR1 and CDR2 (germline): SGHNT, YYREEE (reference sequence). Written as DNA, the CDR3 is TGTGCCAGCAGCTTCGAATGGGGTGAGCAGTTCTTC. It yields the protein CASSFEWGEQFF.

The chain recombines TRBV11-3 with TRBJ1-1; 7 bases match TRBD1. The CDR3 loop spans 15 amino acids. Germline CDR1 is SGHNT and CDR2 is YENEEA. The ends lost 4 bases at V and 5 bases at J; junction bases unmatched: 10. CDR3 nucleotides: TGTGCCAGCAGCTCCGGGACAGTAGGCGCGACTGAAGCTTTCTTT. It is translated as CASSSGTVGATEAFF. Together with reference TRBV11-3 and TRBJ1-1, the CDR3 gives the full variable domain: EAGVVQSPRYKIIEKKQPVAFWCNPISGHNTLYWYLQNLGQGPELLIRYENEEAVDDSQLPKDRFSAERLKGVDSTLKIQPAELGDSAVYLCASSSGTVGATEAFFGQGTRLTVV.

This clone was observed a few times. V usage is TRBV6-1 and J usage is TRBJ2-1; 10 bases map to TRBD2. V gave up 3 bases and J gave up 5 bases; unmatched junction bases: 7. Germline V gene data show CDR1 as MNHNS and CDR2 as SASEGT. The CDR3 covers 16 residues. The CDR3: CASSDGSGGYNNEQFF. Written as DNA, the CDR3 is TGTGCCAGCAGTGATGGTAGCGGGGGGTATAACAATGAGCAGTTCTTC.

This clone has a handful of counts. The chain carries TRBV9 and TRBJ2-2, with D uncertain. V shed 4 bases and J shed 5 bases, with 12 bases lying between them. Germline assignment: CDR1 SGDLS and CDR2 YYNGEE. The CDR3 is made up of 14 amino acids. The CDR3 nucleotides are TGTGCCAGCAGCACCCCTCCGGAAACCGGGGAGCTGTTTTTT. Amino acids: CASSTPPETGELFF.